This T cell receptor beta chain was captured by sequencing in a study of vaccination effects on CD4 cells after COVID-19. Assay: immunoSEQ multiplex PCR; the TCRdb copy retains only in-frame clones and omits some. Among about 13,000 clones listed, 72% were seen once. Expansion of antigen-specific CD4+ T cells with viral peptide pools was carried out by the ViraFEST assay before sequencing. Scientists isolated CD4+ T cells after a roughly nine-day culture period ended. Two doses of either BNT162b2 or mRNA-1273 were given to each participant. Overall study findings and caveats: Healthy vaccinees' vaccine-induced clones included only 1 of 255 that recognized common cold coronaviruses.

Remarks on this clone: Its antigen is currently unknown.

Germline trimming cut 6 bases from V and 1 base from J; bases unmatched to any gene: 10. This CDR3 region has 16 residues. Per the germline V gene, CDR1 is LGHDT and CDR2 is YNNKEL (reference sequence). This chain uses TRBV3-1 (or the pseudogene TRBV3-2) with TRBJ2-7; 9 positions match TRBD1. Source: CD4+ T cells from PBMCs cultured with SARS-CoV-2 spike peptides, taken after COVID-19 vaccination. This receptor was identified in a human donor who received a COVID-19 vaccine. CDR3 loop: CASSQSAGTGSYEQYF. CDR3 nucleotides: TGTGCCAGCAGTCAGAGCGCCGGGACAGGGTCCTACGAGCAGTACTTC.